Following are 24 T cell receptor beta chains from one sample sequenced in a study of cytomegalovirus exposure and HLA in healthy donors. PCR employed 60 Vbeta and 13 Jbeta primers. TCRdb's copy holds only in-frame clones and misses some; the assay was immunoSEQ multiplex PCR. There are 90,000 to 130,000 clones in the sample, with around 3.4% held by the top ten. What was sequenced was PBMCs. The receptor set was obtained from a young man in good health and CMV-seronegative.

In the case of this clone: This specimen includes other DNA sequences encoding the same CDR3. CDR3: CASSLGLRTGDEQYF. The CDR3 region has the DNA TGTGCCAGCAGCTTGGGATTAAGGACAGGGGACGAGCAGTACTTC. This chain connects TRBV5-4 to TRBJ2-7, with 9 bases identical to TRBD1. J lost 5 bases, V lost 0 bases, and 6 bases had no gene match. Germline CDR1 SGHNT, CDR2 YYREEE (reference sequence). The CDR3 sequence is 15 residues long.

The chain has TRBV28 and TRBJ2-7; 9 positions match TRBD1. V lost 6 bases and J lost 6; bases outside the gene matches: 3. This CDR3 region has 12 residues. Germline loops: CDR1 MDHEN, CDR2 SYDVKM. This CDR3 is CASRDRGFEQYF. The CDR3 DNA is TGTGCCAGCAGGGACAGGGGTTTCGAGCAGTACTTC.

The rearrangement uses TRBV5-8 and TRBJ2-1; the D is unclear. The V gene's germline CDR1 is SGHTS and CDR2 YDEGEE. Trimming removed 0 bases at V and 0 bases at J, with 4 bases between. This CDR3 has 14 amino acids. The CDR3 loop is CASSLASSYNEQFF. CDR3 coding DNA: TGTGCCAGCAGCTTGGCTAGCTCCTACAATGAGCAGTTCTTC.

The chain recombines TRBV6-1 with TRBJ2-5, with 9 bases aligning to TRBD2. Germline V gives CDR1 MNHNS, CDR2 SASEGT. This CDR3 is 14 amino acids long. After removal of 8 bases from V and 3 bases from J, the junction contained 7 bases not matched to a gene. CDR3: CASALAGVKETQYF. CDR3 bases: TGTGCCAGCGCCTTAGCGGGGGTAAAAGAGACCCAGTACTTC.

V and J are TRBV7-9 and TRBJ1-4, with unresolved D. The ends were cut back, 5 bases at V and 0 bases at J, with 4 bases in the middle. The CDR3 runs 13 residues. Germline V gives CDR1 SEHNR, CDR2 FQNEAQ (reference sequence). As DNA, the CDR3 is TGTGCCAGCAGCCCTCCAACTAATGAAAAACTGTTTTTT. Protein sequence: CASSPPTNEKLFF.

The chain couples TRBV11-2 to TRBJ2-1; 8 positions agree with TRBD1. V dropped 1 base and J dropped 4; count of bases not matched to a gene: 0. The CDR3 runs to 14 residues. The germline V gene has CDR1 SGHAT and CDR2 FQNNGV. The chain's CDR3 is CASSLGDRYNEQFF. The CDR3 DNA sequence: TGTGCCAGCAGCTTAGGGGACAGGTACAATGAGCAGTTCTTC.

This chain links TRBV5-1 with TRBJ2-3; 7 bases agree with TRBD1. The trim removed 4 bases at V and 2 bases at J, leaving 7 bases unmatched. This CDR3 is built from 15 residues. Germline loops: CDR1 SGHRS, CDR2 YFSETQ. CDR3: CASSPGQAFTDTQYF. CDR3 in DNA: TGCGCCAGCAGCCCCGGACAGGCATTCACAGATACGCAGTATTTT.

The chain employs TRBV19 and TRBJ1-1; D uncertain. This CDR3 has 11 amino acids. Germline V gene data show CDR1 as LNHDA and CDR2 as SQIVND (reference sequence). Trimming took 8 bases from V and 1 from J, leaving 5 bases between them. The CDR3 spells CASRGNTEAFF. CDR3 bases: TGTGCCAGTCGGGGGAACACTGAAGCTTTCTTT.

The chain joins TRBV6-1 to TRBJ1-6, with TRBD1 identical over 7 bases. Trimming cost V 2 bases and J 6 bases; bases outside gene matches: 7. The CDR3 is 16 amino acids. The V gene's germline CDR1 is MNHNS and CDR2 SASEGT. The CDR3 coding sequence is TGTGCCAGCAGTGAACCTACAGGGGCGGGTAATTCACCCCTCCACTTT. As protein: CASSEPTGAGNSPLHF.

The rearrangement links TRBV11-1 to TRBJ1-1; 8 bases are a match to TRBD1. The CDR3 runs to 16 residues. Germline V CDR1 and CDR2: SGHAT, FQDESV (reference sequence). The ends lost 5 bases at V and 5 bases at J; junction bases unmatched: 13. DNA of the CDR3: TGTGCCAGCAGCCTCTCGCAGGGGGCCTCGGAGACTGAAGCTTTCTTT. As protein: CASSLSQGASETEAFF.

The rearrangement joins TRBV10-3 to TRBJ1-6; D gene uncertain. There are 14 residues in the CDR3. The germline CDR1 and CDR2 sequences are ENHRY and SYGVKD. With 2 bases removed from V and 10 bases from J, the gap between germline ends came to 12 bases. The CDR3 DNA reads TGTGCCATCAGTGAGGGGAGGGAGGAATCACCCCTCCACTTT. Translating gives CAISEGREESPLHF.

The chain carries TRBV5-5 and TRBJ2-7; 16 nucleotides align to TRBD2. Trimming at V came to 4 bases and at J to 4 bases, leaving 2 bases not matched to a gene. CDR1 and CDR2 from the germline V gene are SGHKS and YYEKEE (reference sequence). The CDR3 totals 15 residues. In DNA, the CDR3 is TGTGCCAGCAGCGCGGGACTAGCGGGGGGGTACGAGCAGTACTTC. Encoded protein: CASSAGLAGGYEQYF.

V and J are TRBV29-1 and TRBJ2-5; perhaps TRBD1 as D (5 bases). The end of the DNA is better explained by TRBJ2-7, so the J call may be wrong. CDR3 length: 16 residues. Per germline, CDR1 SQVTM and CDR2 ANQGSEA. This chain's CDR3 is CSVEKPLQGRGYEQYF. In nucleotides, the CDR3 is TGCAGCGTTGAAAAACCTCTCCAGGGCCGTGGATACGAGCAGTACTTC.

The rearrangement uses TRBV19 and TRBJ2-1, with 8 positions matching TRBD1. J was trimmed by 9 bases and V by 5 bases; bases with no gene match: 3. CDR1 and CDR2 from the germline V gene are LNHDA and SQIVND (reference sequence). CDR3 length: 12 residues. The CDR3 DNA reads as TGTGCCAGTAGTCCCCAGGGGGCTGAGCAGTTCTTC. The encoded protein is CASSPQGAEQFF.

This CDR3 reads CASSQAGGWNEQFF. The CDR3 DNA reads as TGTGCCAGCAGCCAAGCGGGGGGGTGGAATGAGCAGTTCTTC. V usage is TRBV7-6 and J usage is TRBJ2-1, with TRBD2 matching 10 bases. Germline lookup yields CDR1 SGHVS and CDR2 FNYEAQ. Trimming removed 5 bases from V and 7 bases from J; junction bases left unmatched: 5. This CDR3 comprises 14 residues.

The chain employs TRBV28 and TRBJ2-7; 8 nucleotides match TRBD1. V lost 8 bases, J lost 1 base, and 16 bases stayed unmatched. CDR1 and CDR2 from the germline V gene are MDHEN and SYDVKM. CDR3 length equals 17 residues. This CDR3 is CASGAPGQAKRSYEQYF. CDR3 nucleotide sequence: TGTGCCAGCGGCGCCCCGGGACAGGCGAAGAGGTCCTACGAGCAGTACTTC. The variable domain in full, with the rest retrieved from reference TRBV28 and TRBJ2-7, is DVKVTQSSRYLVKRTGEKVFLECVQDMDHENMFWYRQDPGLGLRLIYFSYDVKMKEKGDIPEGYSVSREKKERFSLILESASTNQTSMYLCASGAPGQAKRSYEQYFGPGTRLTVT.

The chain uses TRBV6-1 and TRBJ1-5; the match to TRBD1 covers 8 bases. Germline CDR1 is MNHNS and CDR2 is SASEGT. The CDR3 has 15 residues. J lost 4 bases, V lost 3 bases, and 5 bases had no gene match. The CDR3 region is CASSDQGAFNQPQHF. The CDR3 DNA reads TGTGCCAGCAGTGATCAGGGGGCCTTTAATCAGCCCCAGCATTTT.

This chain links TRBV7-2 with TRBJ2-2; D is possibly TRBD1 (6 bases). Germline-derived CDR1 and CDR2 are SGHTA and FQGNSA. Trimming shortened V by 5 bases and J by 6 bases, and 19 bases separated the two germline ends. The CDR3 is made up of 16 amino acids. This CDR3 reads CASSIRQAVFPGELFF. DNA of the CDR3: TGTGCCAGCAGCATACGACAGGCGGTGTTCCCCGGGGAGCTGTTTTTT. The full variable domain, completed using reference TRBV7-2 and TRBJ2-2, is GAGVSQSPSNKVTEKGKDVELRCDPISGHTALYWYRQSLGQGLEFLIYFQGNSAPDKSGLPSDRFSAERTGGSVSTLTIQRTQQEDSAVYLCASSIRQAVFPGELFFGEGSRLTVL.

The chain links TRBV27 to TRBJ1-1; D is uncertain. The V end lost 5 bases, the J end lost 6 bases, and 16 bases lay between the germline ends. Per the germline V gene, CDR1 is MNHEY and CDR2 is SMNVEV (reference sequence). This CDR3 spans 14 amino acids. CDR3: CASSTQAGRAEAFF. The CDR3 DNA is TGTGCCAGCAGTACCCAGGCCGGGCGGGCTGAAGCTTTCTTT.

The gene calls are TRBV5-1 and TRBJ2-5, with 7 nucleotides matching TRBD1. TRBJ2-7 matches the DNA end more closely, so the J call is doubtful. The CDR3 runs 15 residues. The germline gives CDR1 SGHRS, CDR2 YFSETQ. CDR3 DNA sequence: TGCGCCAGCAGCTTGGCCACAGGGGTAGCCTACGAGCAGTACTTC. Protein sequence: CASSLATGVAYEQYF.

The CDR3 DNA reads TGTGCCAGCAGCCCCGGGACAGGGGGCGGTCAGCCCCAGCATTTT. Residues: CASSPGTGGGQPQHF. The V gene is TRBV7-9, the J gene TRBJ1-5; 12 bases are shared with TRBD1. Per the germline V gene, CDR1 is SEHNR and CDR2 is FQNEAQ (reference sequence). The J segment lost 6 bases and the V segment lost 5 bases, leaving 5 bases of the junction unmatched. The CDR3 length is 15 residues. The whole variable domain, remainder taken from reference TRBV7-9 and TRBJ1-5, is DTGVSQNPRHKITKRGQNVTFRCDPISEHNRLYWYRQTLGQGPEFLTYFQNEAQLEKSRLLSDRFSAERPKGSFSTLEIQRTEQGDSAMYLCASSPGTGGGQPQHFGDGTRLSIL.

The V gene is TRBV9, the J gene TRBJ2-1; 7 bases map to TRBD1. Germline CDR1 reads SGDLS; CDR2 reads YYNGEE. Trimming cost V 3 bases and J 8 bases; bases outside gene matches: 17. The CDR3 loop spans 17 amino acids. The CDR3 protein is CASSAFLTGVGIDEQFF. The CDR3 DNA reads as TGTGCCAGCAGCGCATTCCTAACAGGGGTAGGCATCGATGAGCAGTTCTTC.

The chain couples TRBV19 to TRBJ1-6; no clear D gene. V shed 0 bases and J shed 10 bases, with 7 bases lying between them. Per germline, CDR1 LNHDA and CDR2 SQIVND (reference sequence). The CDR3 sequence is 13 residues long. CDR3 protein: CASSIDRGSPLHF. CDR3 coding DNA: TGTGCCAGTAGTATAGATAGAGGGTCACCCCTCCACTTT.

CDR3 nucleotides: TGTGCCAGCAGTGAGGTAGTCTCGAGGGCTTTCTTT. As protein: CASSEVVSRAFF. The chain carries TRBV6-1 and TRBJ1-1; D not certain. Trimming cost V 3 bases and J 11 bases, with 13 bases left between them. Germline CDR1 is MNHNS and CDR2 is SASEGT. CDR3 size: 12 residues.